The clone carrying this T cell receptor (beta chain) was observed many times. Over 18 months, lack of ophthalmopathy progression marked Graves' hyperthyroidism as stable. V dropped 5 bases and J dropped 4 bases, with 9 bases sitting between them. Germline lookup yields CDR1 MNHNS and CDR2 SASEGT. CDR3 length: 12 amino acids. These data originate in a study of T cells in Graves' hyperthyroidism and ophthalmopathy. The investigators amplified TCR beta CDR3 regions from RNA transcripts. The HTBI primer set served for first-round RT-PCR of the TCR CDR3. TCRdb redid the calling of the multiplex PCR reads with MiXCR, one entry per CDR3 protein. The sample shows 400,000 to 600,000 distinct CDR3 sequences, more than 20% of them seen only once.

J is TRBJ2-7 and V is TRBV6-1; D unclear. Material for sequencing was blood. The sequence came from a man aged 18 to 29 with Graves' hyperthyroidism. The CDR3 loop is CASSTPSYEQYF. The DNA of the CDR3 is TGTGCCAGCAGTACCCCGTCTTACGAGCAGTACTTC.